The sequence of this TCR beta chain was determined in a study of cytomegalovirus exposure and HLA in healthy donors. Regarding the study as a whole: In most subjects, TCR beta sequences reportedly gave accurate predictions of HLA-A and HLA-B alleles.

In regard to this clone: As yet, its antigen is unknown.

The PCR ran on 60 Vbeta and 13 Jbeta primers. TCRdb's copy holds only in-frame clones and misses some; the assay was immunoSEQ multiplex PCR. The sample has about 120,000 clones, around 77% seen once. This TCR derives from a woman in her twenties or thirties in good health and CMV-seropositive. The sample was PBMCs.

The CDR3 region has the DNA TGTGCCAGCAGCCCAACGCCTCCGGGACTAGCGGGGTCGGGGGAGCAGTTCTTC. Residues: CASSPTPPGLAGSGEQFF. The chain links TRBV5-6 to TRBJ2-1, with 13 bases that match TRBD2. Germline V gives CDR1 SGHDT, CDR2 YYEEEE. This CDR3 has 18 amino acids. With 4 bases clipped from V and 10 bases from J, the junction kept 17 bases outside the gene matches.